Each of the 15 T cell receptor beta chains below was sequenced from the same sample in a study of cytomegalovirus exposure and HLA in healthy donors. 13 Jbeta primers and 60 Vbeta primers were used for the PCR. TCRdb keeps only in-frame clones here, not all; method: immunoSEQ multiplex PCR. The sample includes around 150,000 clones, roughly four fifths of them seen just once. Input material: PBMCs. The receptors stem from a man aged 25-45 years in good health and CMV-seropositive.

On this clone itself: A read error may produce the germline difference seen at one junction end. The sample contains more than one DNA sequence encoding this CDR3. The CDR3 nucleotides read TGTGCCAGTCGAGGATCAGGGGCAACCTATAATTCCCCCCTCCACTTT. It yields the protein CASRGSGATYNSPLHF. The chain recombines TRBV19 with TRBJ1-6; D is possibly TRBD1 (6 bases). The CDR3 sequence is 16 residues long. The germline CDR1 and CDR2 sequences are LNHDA and SQIVND (reference sequence).

The V and J genes are TRBV28 and TRBJ2-7, with 11 bases fitting TRBD1. Germline CDR1 is MDHEN and CDR2 is SYDVKM. V shed 7 bases and J 2 bases; nucleotides not matched to a gene: 4. The CDR3 totals 14 residues. DNA for the CDR3: TGTGCCAGCACCGGGACAGGGGGACCCTACGAGCAGTACTTC. Amino acid sequence: CASTGTGGPYEQYF. Filled out from reference TRBV28 and TRBJ2-7, the complete variable domain reads DVKVTQSSRYLVKRTGEKVFLECVQDMDHENMFWYRQDPGLGLRLIYFSYDVKMKEKGDIPEGYSVSREKKERFSLILESASTNQTSMYLCASTGTGGPYEQYFGPGTRLTVT.

The J gene is TRBJ2-5, the V gene TRBV6-5; 8 bases agree with TRBD1. With V trimmed by 2 bases and J by 9 bases, 5 bases remained unmatched. The CDR3 consists of 13 residues. Germline values: CDR1 MNHEY, CDR2 SVGAGI. The CDR3, as DNA: TGTGCCAGCAGTTACGACCAGGGACAGGCCCAGTACTTC. As protein: CASSYDQGQAQYF.

This clone has only a few counts. The J gene is TRBJ1-5, the V gene TRBV6-5; 7 bases map to TRBD1. CDR1 and CDR2 from the germline V gene are MNHEY and SVGAGI. V was clipped by 6 bases and J by 7 bases; unmatched bases: 12. CDR3 length: 15 amino acids. CDR3 sequence reads: CASSLQQGLFQPQHF. In DNA form, the CDR3 reads TGTGCCAGCAGCCTACAACAGGGGCTTTTCCAGCCCCAGCATTTT.

The chain has TRBV28 and TRBJ2-2; D is possibly TRBD1 (7 bases). The CDR3 runs to 19 residues. CDR1 is MDHEN, CDR2 SYDVKM, per germline. Trimming took 2 bases from V and 2 from J, leaving 21 bases between them. CDR3 residues: CASSLSGGGGRFNTGELFF. DNA of the CDR3: TGTGCCAGCAGTTTAAGTGGAGGGGGCGGGCGATTCAACACCGGGGAGCTGTTTTTT.

Only one count was recorded for this clone. The genes are TRBV19 and TRBJ2-7, with TRBD1 as a possible D gene (6 bases). The CDR3 totals 13 residues. Trimming stripped 5 bases from V and 2 bases from J, with 10 bases between. CDR1 is LNHDA and CDR2 is SQIVND in the germline V gene (reference sequence). CDR3 in DNA: TGTGCCAGTAGTCCCAGGGGTACCTACGAGCAGTACTTC. Protein sequence: CASSPRGTYEQYF.

This chain connects TRBV28 to TRBJ1-2, with 7 bases lining up with TRBD1. Per the germline V gene, CDR1 is MDHEN and CDR2 is SYDVKM. The J segment lost 8 bases and the V segment lost 2 bases, leaving 11 bases of the junction unmatched. This CDR3 spans 15 amino acids. This chain's CDR3 is CASSLPAGGRRGYTF. The CDR3 DNA reads TGTGCCAGCAGTTTACCGGCAGGGGGGAGAAGGGGCTACACCTTC.

CDR3: CASSLERTQNTEAFF. The DNA of the CDR3 is TGTGCCAGCAGCTTAGAACGGACTCAGAACACTGAAGCTTTCTTT. This rearrangement joins TRBV7-9 to TRBJ1-1, with unresolved D. Germline V CDR1 and CDR2: SEHNR, FQNEAQ (reference sequence). Between the trimmed V and J ends, which lost 1 base and 1 base, there was a span of 10 bases. The CDR3 sequence is 15 residues long.

The chain is built from TRBV5-6 and TRBJ2-3, with unresolved D. Trimming shortened V by 5 bases and J by 3 bases, and 13 bases separated the two germline ends. The V gene's germline CDR1 is SGHDT and CDR2 YYEEEE. The CDR3 runs 14 residues. In DNA, the CDR3 is TGTGCCAGCAGGCCCTACCACTTTACAGATACGCAGTATTTT. Translating it yields CASRPYHFTDTQYF.

The chain links TRBV7-3 to TRBJ2-5, with TRBD2 matching 8 bases. The germline V gene has CDR1 SGHTA and CDR2 FQGTGA. This CDR3 is 15 amino acids long. V was pared by 2 bases and J by 1 base, with 3 bases of the junction left unmatched. The CDR3 is CASSLRGGFQETQYF. The CDR3 coding sequence is TGTGCCAGCAGCTTACGGGGGGGCTTCCAAGAGACCCAGTACTTC.

This clone was counted a few times. CDR3 nucleotides: TGTGCCAGCTCACCACTATCAGGGGAAAACTCTGGAAACACCATATATTTT. It specifies CASSPLSGENSGNTIYF. The gene calls are TRBV18 and TRBJ1-3; TRBD1 might be the D (6 bases). This CDR3 region has 17 residues. Per the germline V gene, CDR1 is KGHSH and CDR2 is LQKENI. V was trimmed by 1 base and J by 0 bases, leaving 13 bases between them.

The genes are TRBV7-3 and TRBJ2-1, with 10 bases fitting TRBD2. CDR1 and CDR2 from the germline V gene are SGHTA and FQGTGA. The CDR3 has 17 residues. V gave up 3 bases and J gave up 2 bases; unmatched junction bases: 7. CDR3 protein: CASSLAGTSVTYNEQFF. The DNA for the CDR3 is TGTGCCAGCAGCTTGGCCGGGACTAGCGTTACCTACAATGAGCAGTTCTTC. Using reference TRBV7-3 and TRBJ2-1 for the parts outside the CDR3, the full variable domain is GAGVSQTPSNKVTEKGKYVELRCDPISGHTALYWYRQSLGQGPEFLIYFQGTGAADDSGLPNDRFFAVRPEGSVSTLKIQRTERGDSAVYLCASSLAGTSVTYNEQFFGPGTRLTVL.

V gene TRBV7-2 combines with J gene TRBJ2-1; D might be TRBD1 (6 bases). CDR1 is SGHTA and CDR2 is FQGNSA in the germline V gene. Trimming stripped 2 bases from V and 7 bases from J, with 15 bases between. The CDR3 length is 15 residues. CDR3 DNA sequence: TGTGCCAGCAGCTTAAGGCAGGGGAATTTGAATGAGCAGTTCTTC. Translated: CASSLRQGNLNEQFF.

This clone came up once. CDR3 loop: CASSAGQAPGGGYTF. For the CDR3, the DNA is TGCGCCAGCAGCGCTGGACAGGCCCCCGGGGGTGGCTACACCTTC. V gene TRBV10-2 combines with J gene TRBJ1-2; 7 bases line up with TRBD1. CDR1 WSHSY and CDR2 SAAADI come from the germline V gene. The J segment lost 7 bases and the V segment lost 6 bases, leaving 14 bases of the junction unmatched. This CDR3 contains 15 residues.

In its sample, this clone was seen once. The gene calls are TRBV27 and TRBJ2-5, with D possibly matching TRBD1 (5 bases). V was pared by 7 bases and J by 1 base, with 16 bases between. This CDR3 comprises 15 residues. Germline CDR1 and CDR2: MNHEY and SMNVEV (reference sequence). CDR3 loop: CASTPGWGLQETQYF. In nucleotides, the CDR3 is TGTGCCAGCACCCCCGGTTGGGGCCTCCAAGAGACCCAGTACTTC.